The next 20 T cell receptor beta chains were all read from a single sample in a study of blood T cells in healthy people across ages. Primers used in a second PCR of roughly 7 to 11 cycles were a sample-barcoded 5' primer and a J-beta primer mix. TCRdb analysed the 5' RACE reads with MiXCR anew, one entry per CDR3 protein. Counted here are 900,000 to 950,000 distinct CDR3 sequences, about 27% occurring once; the ten biggest clones make up roughly a tenth. A further study also used this sample, focusing on T cells of mothers and their children.

Sequenced sample: blood. Receptor source: a woman aged 35 to 49 in good health.

This clonotype was counted ten times or more. The chain is built from TRBV20-1 and TRBJ1-2; a possible D gene is TRBD1 (5 bases). Germline-derived CDR1 and CDR2 are DFQATT and SNEGSKA (reference sequence). The CDR3 extends over 11 amino acids. Trimming took off 5 bases at V and 4 bases at J, with 8 bases between the two ends. CDR3 sequence: CSADDSYGYTF. The CDR3 nucleotides read TGCAGTGCTGATGACAGCTATGGCTACACCTTC.

Notes on this clonotype: A much larger clone lies one base from this, so it may be a read error. In nucleotides, the CDR3 is TGCAGCGTTGCCAGGGGCGCCTACAATGAGCAGTACTTC. Amino acid sequence: CSVARGAYNEQYF. This sequence joins TRBV29-1 and TRBJ2-7; D may be TRBD1 (6 bases). Trimming shortened V by 4 bases and J by 7 bases, and 17 bases separated the two germline ends. CDR3 length: 13 amino acids. Germline assignment: CDR1 SQVTM and CDR2 ANQGSEA.

This clonotype was counted between two and nine times. The V gene is TRBV12-3 or TRBV12-4, the J gene TRBJ2-2; no definite D call. The CDR3 runs to 12 residues. The V end was cut by 6 bases, the J end by 2 bases, with 4 bases between. Here the CDR3 reads CASRTNTGELFF. Written as DNA, the CDR3 is TGTGCCAGCAGAACCAACACCGGGGAGCTGTTTTTT.

Ten or more counts support this clonotype. The chain uses TRBV9 and TRBJ1-2; TRBD1 matches 7 bases. The CDR3 extends over 15 amino acids. V shed 1 base and J 6 bases; nucleotides not matched to a gene: 9. Germline V gene data show CDR1 as SGDLS and CDR2 as YYNGEE. The CDR3 DNA sequence: TGTGCCAGCAGCGTATTAGACAGGGAAGGGGATGGCTACACCTTC. Its protein is CASSVLDREGDGYTF.

In the case of this clonotype: It may be a read error: a sequence one base away is much more abundant. This sequence joins TRBV3-1 and TRBJ2-3; TRBD1 aligns across 10 bases. From germline, CDR1 is LGHDT and CDR2 YNNKEL (reference sequence). The CDR3 has 18 amino acids. The CDR3 loop reads CAGSQVVGQGGFTDTQYF. CDR3 DNA: TGTGCCGGCAGCCAAGTGGTTGGACAGGGGGGTTTTACAGATACGCAGTATTTT.

This sequence joins TRBV7-2 and TRBJ1-2, with TRBD1 matching 11 bases. The CDR3 has 16 amino acids. The V and J ends lost 1 base and 4 bases, in that order; junction bases with no gene match: 5. The germline V gene encodes CDR1 SGHTA and CDR2 FQGNSA. CDR3 nucleotide sequence: TGTGCCAGCAGCTTAGTAGGGACAGGGGGTCTCTATGGCTACACCTTC. This translates into CASSLVGTGGLYGYTF.

This clonotype was counted only a few times. The V and J genes are TRBV7-3 and TRBJ2-6; possibly TRBD1 for D (6 bases). V dropped 2 bases and J dropped 10 bases, with 15 bases sitting between them. CDR1 and CDR2 (germline): SGHTA, FQGTGA. The CDR3 runs 15 residues. CDR3 sequence (DNA): TGTGCCAGCAGCTTAGGGACACCAGAAGGGAACGTCCTGACTTTC. Translated, it gives CASSLGTPEGNVLTF.

CDR3 sequence reads: CASRPNRDLGGTQYF. For the CDR3, the DNA is TGTGCCAGCAGACCTAACCGGGACCTAGGGGGGACCCAGTACTTC. V is TRBV6-2 or TRBV6-3 and J is TRBJ2-7, with a tentative D call TRBD1 (6 bases). TRBJ2-5 explains the end of the DNA better; the J call may be wrong. The germline V gene has CDR1 MNHEY and CDR2 SVGEGT. This CDR3 is 15 amino acids long.

There are many counts of this clonotype. The gene calls are TRBV12-3 or TRBV12-4 and TRBJ2-1; D possibly uses TRBD1 or TRBD2 (6 bases each). The CDR3 totals 15 residues. V dropped 6 bases and J dropped 4 bases, with 16 bases sitting between them. In DNA, the CDR3 is TGTGCCAGCAGCACCGCGGGACAAACATACAATGAGCAGTTCTTC. Translating gives CASSTAGQTYNEQFF.

This clonotype showed up just a few times. This rearrangement joins TRBV29-1 to TRBJ1-3; D unresolved. Trimming shortened V by 7 bases and J by 1 base, and 14 bases separated the two germline ends. Germline assignment: CDR1 SQVTM and CDR2 ANQGSEA. This CDR3 comprises 14 residues. This CDR3 reads CSAENPVSGNTIYF. CDR3 sequence (DNA): TGCAGCGCCGAAAATCCGGTTTCTGGAAACACCATATATTTT. Combining the CDR3 with reference TRBV29-1 and TRBJ1-3 gives the whole variable domain SAVISQKPSRDICQRGTSLTIQCQVDSQVTMMFWYRQQPGQSLTLIATANQGSEATYESGFVIDKFPISRPNLTFSTLTVSNMSPEDSSIYLCSAENPVSGNTIYFGEGSWLTVV.

This clonotype appeared once. A read error is possible here, since a much larger clone lies one base away. The chain links TRBV6-1 to TRBJ2-3, with TRBD2 identical over 13 bases. The CDR3 extends over 13 amino acids. Germline trimming cut 8 bases from V and 8 bases from J; bases unmatched to any gene: 4. CDR1 is MNHNS, CDR2 SASEGT, per germline. Here the CDR3 reads CASGTSGDTTQYF. The DNA of the CDR3 is TGTGCCAGCGGGACTAGCGGGGACACTACGCAGTATTTT.

This clonotype was found a few times. The rearrangement links TRBV5-1 to TRBJ2-4; 12 bases map to TRBD1. The DNA end lines up better with TRBJ2-7; the J call may be wrong. The CDR3 loop spans 15 amino acids. Germline loops: CDR1 SGHRS, CDR2 YFSETQ. CDR3 DNA sequence: TGCGCCAGCAGCTTTGGGACAGGGGGCATCAACGAGCAGTACTTC. As protein: CASSFGTGGINEQYF.

Remarks on this clonotype: Just one base apart from a much larger clone, this may be a read error. V and J are TRBV5-5 and TRBJ2-7; 9 bases agree with TRBD1. Germline assignment: CDR1 SGHKS and CDR2 YYEKEE (reference sequence). The CDR3 totals 17 residues. The CDR3 sequence: CASSFPGTGTNSYERYF. In DNA, the CDR3 is TGTGCCAGCAGCTTTCCCGGGACAGGGACGAACTCCTACGAGCGGTACTTC.

The sample holds many counts of this clonotype. The V call is TRBV18, the J call TRBJ2-1; 14 nucleotides match TRBD2. Germline values: CDR1 KGHSH, CDR2 LQKENI. V lost 6 bases, J lost 7 bases, and 8 bases stayed unmatched. The CDR3 runs to 16 residues. CDR3 DNA: TGTGCCAGCTCCCTTGGACTAGCGGGGGGCAAAAATGAGCAGTTCTTC. Encoded protein: CASSLGLAGGKNEQFF.

The V and J genes are TRBV5-8 and TRBJ2-7; 9 bases map to TRBD2. Per the germline V gene, CDR1 is SGHTS and CDR2 is YDEGEE. The ends lost 7 bases at V and 7 bases at J; junction bases unmatched: 15. The CDR3 runs to 15 residues. CDR3 nucleotides: TGTGCCAGCTACTCTGGCGGGGGGGCCGGACATGAGCAGTACTTC. This codes for CASYSGGGAGHEQYF.

The table lists this clonotype with a few counts. V usage is TRBV7-2 and J usage is TRBJ1-6; D might be TRBD1 (6 bases). The V end lost 0 bases, the J end lost 10 bases, and 10 bases lay between the germline ends. Germline V gene data show CDR1 as SGHTA and CDR2 as FQGNSA. CDR3 length: 14 amino acids. CDR3 nucleotides: TGTGCCAGCAGCTTAGCACAGGGCGGGTCACCCCTCCACTTT. Its translation: CASSLAQGGSPLHF.

This clonotype showed up just a few times. V is TRBV24-1 and J is TRBJ2-1; perhaps TRBD1 as D (6 bases). CDR3 length: 15 residues. Germline V gene data show CDR1 as KGHDR and CDR2 as SFDVKD. Trimming cost V 9 bases and J 0 bases, with 14 bases left between them. CDR3 in amino acids: CATADSRSSYNEQFF. In nucleotides, the CDR3 is TGTGCCACCGCGGACAGTCGGAGCTCCTACAATGAGCAGTTCTTC.

V and J are TRBV10-3 and TRBJ1-1, with 8 nucleotides matching TRBD1. The trim removed 7 bases at V and 4 bases at J, leaving 8 bases unmatched. Germline loops: CDR1 ENHRY, CDR2 SYGVKD. This CDR3 comprises 14 residues. The CDR3 DNA follows: TGTGCCATCAACCCCGGACAGGGATTCACTGAAGCTTTCTTT. Encoded protein: CAINPGQGFTEAFF.

The gene calls are TRBV27 and TRBJ2-1; 9 nucleotides line up with TRBD2. The CDR3 covers 15 residues. After removal of 2 bases from V and 9 bases from J, the junction contained 8 bases not matched to a gene. CDR1 MNHEY and CDR2 SMNVEV come from the germline V gene (reference sequence). CDR3 region: CASSLVAGVRSEQFF. The DNA of the CDR3 is TGTGCCAGCAGTTTAGTAGCGGGAGTTCGGAGTGAGCAGTTCTTC.

The chain joins TRBV5-1 to TRBJ1-5, with 7 bases that match TRBD1. This CDR3 is 14 amino acids long. Germline CDR1 reads SGHRS; CDR2 reads YFSETQ. Trimming at V came to 2 bases and at J to 6 bases, leaving 5 bases not matched to a gene. The chain's CDR3 is CASSLDPGGQPQHF. CDR3 DNA sequence: TGCGCCAGCAGCTTAGATCCAGGGGGTCAGCCCCAGCATTTT. Based on the CDR3 plus reference TRBV5-1 and TRBJ1-5, the full variable domain is KAGVTQTPRYLIKTRGQQVTLSCSPISGHRSVSWYQQTPGQGLQFLFEYFSETQRNKGNFPGRFSGRQFSNSRSEMNVSTLELGDSALYLCASSLDPGGQPQHFGDGTRLSIL.